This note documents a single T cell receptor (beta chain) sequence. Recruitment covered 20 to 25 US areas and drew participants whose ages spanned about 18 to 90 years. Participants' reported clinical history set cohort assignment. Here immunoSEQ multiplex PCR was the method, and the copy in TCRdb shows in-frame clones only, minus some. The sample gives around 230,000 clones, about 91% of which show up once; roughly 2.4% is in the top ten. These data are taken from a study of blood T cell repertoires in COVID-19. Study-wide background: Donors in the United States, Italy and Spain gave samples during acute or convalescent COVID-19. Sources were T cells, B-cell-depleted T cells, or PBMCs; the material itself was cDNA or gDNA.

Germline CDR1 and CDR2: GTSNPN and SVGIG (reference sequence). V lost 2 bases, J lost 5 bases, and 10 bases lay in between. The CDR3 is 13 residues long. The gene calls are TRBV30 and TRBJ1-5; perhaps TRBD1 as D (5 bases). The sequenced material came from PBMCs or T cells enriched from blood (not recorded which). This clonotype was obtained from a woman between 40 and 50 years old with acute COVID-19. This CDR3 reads CAWSPTGDQPQHF. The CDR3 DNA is TGTGCCTGGAGTCCCACAGGAGATCAGCCCCAGCATTTT.